The 12 T cell receptor beta chains in this list originate from one sample, sequenced in a study of T-cell memory formation after mild COVID-19 (dated by TCRdb to the early 2020s). Library creation used 5' RACE. TCRdb records Illumina NovaSeq 6000 as the sequencer. The public reads were reanalyzed by TCRdb: fastp trimming at Q25, MiXCR alignment, in-frame beta chains only. Rows with one shared CDR3 protein collapse into an entry with the most common genes and DNA. This sample lists around 510,000 distinct CDR3 sequences; about a fifth were detected once. The ten top clones hold roughly 9.1% of the sample. The sequencing input was PBMCs or a T cell subset sorted from them (not recorded which). The receptor set was obtained from an adult woman who had mild COVID-19 (a few samples of this study predate the infection). The sample titles of this study are shuffled in the database, so cell type and time point are left out; the donor was told from shared clones.

This clonotype was detected ten times or more. The genes are TRBV6-1 and TRBJ1-6; D remains ambiguous. The length of the CDR3 is 13 residues. Looked up from germline, CDR1 is MNHNS and CDR2 is SASEGT. Trimming left V 1 base short and J 17 bases short, with 15 bases between. CDR3 amino acids: CASSEERRASFHF. CDR3 DNA: TGTGCCAGCAGTGAAGAGAGGCGGGCGTCCTTCCACTTT.

V is TRBV5-1 and J is TRBJ2-3, with TRBD2 as a possible D gene (5 bases). V lost 0 bases to trimming and J lost 4 bases, with 9 bases between them. The CDR3 has 14 amino acids. Germline V gene lookup returns CDR1 SGHRS and CDR2 YFSETQ. The CDR3 sequence: CASSLENGADTQYF. The DNA of the CDR3 is TGCGCCAGCAGCTTGGAAAACGGGGCAGATACGCAGTATTTT. Filled out from reference TRBV5-1 and TRBJ2-3, the complete variable domain reads KAGVTQTPRYLIKTRGQQVTLSCSPISGHRSVSWYQQTPGQGLQFLFEYFSETQRNKGNFPGRFSGRQFSNSRSEMNVSTLELGDSALYLCASSLENGADTQYFGPGTRLTVL.

V gene TRBV10-3 combines with J gene TRBJ2-3; 8 nucleotides agree with TRBD2. CDR1 and CDR2 from the germline V gene are ENHRY and SYGVKD. The J segment lost 4 bases and the V segment lost 9 bases, leaving 6 bases of the junction unmatched. The CDR3 covers 13 residues. CDR3 in amino acids: CAISERGPDTQYF. CDR3 nucleotides: TGTGCCATTTCGGAGCGGGGGCCAGATACGCAGTATTTT.

V gene TRBV20-1 combines with J gene TRBJ2-7; 11 nucleotides agree with TRBD2. The ends lost 3 bases at V and 6 bases at J; junction bases unmatched: 10. From germline, CDR1 is DFQATT and CDR2 SNEGSKA (reference sequence). The CDR3 has 15 residues. CDR3 in amino acids: CSASVGTSGRGEQYF. For the CDR3, the DNA is TGCAGTGCTAGCGTGGGAACTAGCGGGAGAGGCGAGCAGTACTTC.

V usage is TRBV7-6 and J usage is TRBJ2-2; D possibly matches TRBD1 or TRBD2 (5 bases each). This CDR3 comprises 16 residues. V lost 2 bases to trimming and J lost 2 bases, with 12 bases between them. Germline V gives CDR1 SGHVS, CDR2 FNYEAQ. CDR3 DNA sequence: TGTGCCAGCAGCTTATTCCCCCGGGGCAACACCGGGGAGCTGTTTTTT. Residues: CASSLFPRGNTGELFF.

The chain has TRBV6-2 or TRBV6-3 and TRBJ2-1, with 9 positions matching TRBD2. The CDR3 spans 15 residues. Germline CDR1 MNHEY, CDR2 SVGEGT. With 2 bases clipped from V and 10 bases from J, the junction kept 9 bases outside the gene matches. CDR3 loop: CASSYQSGRSREQFF. In DNA, the CDR3 is TGTGCCAGCAGTTACCAGAGCGGGAGGTCCAGGGAGCAGTTCTTC.

The chain has TRBV20-1 and TRBJ2-7, with 7 positions matching TRBD2. Trimming took 0 bases from V and 0 from J; bases not matched to a gene: 5. Per the germline V gene, CDR1 is DFQATT and CDR2 is SNEGSKA (reference sequence). CDR3 size: 15 residues. CDR3: CSARDVGGSSYEQYF. The CDR3 coding sequence is TGCAGTGCTAGAGATGTCGGCGGGAGCTCCTACGAGCAGTACTTC.

This chain joins TRBV19 and TRBJ1-1; TRBD1 agrees at 8 bases. V dropped 0 bases and J dropped 4; count of bases not matched to a gene: 1. The CDR3 totals 14 residues. The germline V gene has CDR1 LNHDA and CDR2 SQIVND (reference sequence). CDR3 coding DNA: TGTGCCAGTAGTATAGACAGGGGGCTCACTGAAGCTTTCTTT. Residues: CASSIDRGLTEAFF.

The J gene is TRBJ2-7, the V gene TRBV28; no firm D call. With 5 bases removed from V and 1 base from J, the gap between germline ends came to 9 bases. Germline assignment: CDR1 MDHEN and CDR2 SYDVKM. The CDR3 sequence is 13 residues long. The CDR3 region is CASSIRQSYEQYF. The CDR3 DNA sequence: TGTGCCAGCAGTATTAGACAATCCTACGAGCAGTACTTC.

CDR3 nucleotide sequence: TGTGCCAGCAGATCCGGGGCAATCAGCACTGAAGCTTTCTTT. It yields the protein CASRSGAISTEAFF. The genes are TRBV5-4 and TRBJ1-1, with a possible D match to TRBD1 (5 bases). The germline V and J ends were trimmed by 5 bases and 4 bases, with 15 bases remaining between them. The CDR3 is made up of 14 amino acids. CDR1 and CDR2 from the germline V gene are SGHNT and YYREEE (reference sequence). The full variable domain, with the rest looked up from reference TRBV5-4 and TRBJ1-1, is ETGVTQSPTHLIKTRGQQVTLRCSSQSGHNTVSWYQQALGQGPQFIFQYYREEENGRGNFPPRFSGLQFPNYSSELNVNALELDDSALYLCASRSGAISTEAFFGQGTRLTVV.

The V gene is TRBV12-3 or TRBV12-4, the J gene TRBJ1-1, with D perhaps matching TRBD1 (5 bases). Trimming removed 6 bases from V and 0 bases from J, with 11 bases in between. The CDR3 spans 14 residues. CDR3 in DNA: TGTGCCAGCAGCAAGACAGAGATGAACACTGAAGCTTTCTTT. Translation: CASSKTEMNTEAFF.

The sample holds a few counts of this clonotype. CDR3 bases: TGTGCCAGCAGGGCGATCCTCCCGGGACAGTACAATCAGCCCCAGCATTTT. Protein sequence: CASRAILPGQYNQPQHF. This rearrangement joins TRBV6-2 or TRBV6-3 to TRBJ1-5; TRBD1 aligns across 7 bases. The CDR3 length is 17 residues. Germline CDR1 reads MNHEY; CDR2 reads SVGEGT. The V and J ends lost 6 bases and 3 bases, in that order; junction bases with no gene match: 14.